Included here is one T cell receptor (beta chain) sequence, with context. The antigen is not known. UMI-labeled 5' RACE yielded the TRB cDNA libraries. TCRdb reworked the 5' RACE reads into one entry per CDR3 protein, no DNA. The sample includes 70,000 to 100,000 distinct CDR3 sequences. These data originate in a study of CXCR3-negative and CXCR3-positive naive CD8 T cells. The CDR3 is 13 amino acids. The study's findings and limits: Similar TRBV-TRBJ gene usage was seen in naive CXCR3-negative and CXCR3-positive cells, but not in memory cells. Much lower diversity was found in memory CD8+ cells, while both naive subsets had comparably high diversity.

The sequence was obtained from a human donor in good health. Some clones in this sample may be carry-over from other donors' samples. Sample: naive CXCR3- CD8+ T cells from blood. The subset is: CD45RO-CCR7+CD27+CD95- naive CD8+ T cells lacking CXCR3 (TNR3-). The rearrangement uses TRBV12-3 or TRBV12-4 and TRBJ2-7; TCRdb proposes TRBD2, but this gene call is untestable without DNA. CDR3 region: CASTRWRGYEQYF.